Each of the 14 T cell receptor beta chains below was sequenced from the same sample in a study of blood T cell repertoires in COVID-19. Clones were read by immunoSEQ multiplex PCR, and TCRdb kept only the in-frame ones, dropping some. In the table there are some 300,000 clones, around 89% of which are singletons. Sequences were obtained from peripheral blood. These receptors originate from a woman aged 50 to 60 with COVID-19, enrolled during active disease.

The genes are TRBV9 and TRBJ2-1, with 8 bases that match TRBD2. The CDR3 spans 15 residues. CDR1 is SGDLS, CDR2 YYNGEE, per germline. The junction had 12 bases not matched to a gene; V was cut back by 4 bases and J by 9 bases. The CDR3 is CASSPSGSIGIEQFF. The CDR3 DNA follows: TGTGCCAGCAGCCCTAGCGGGTCAATTGGTATTGAGCAGTTCTTC.

This chain uses TRBV25-1 with TRBJ2-1; D remains ambiguous. Germline V gene lookup returns CDR1 MGHDK and CDR2 SYGVNS. The CDR3 sequence is 12 residues long. V gave up 7 bases and J gave up 7 bases, with 11 bases separating them. The DNA of the CDR3 is TGTGCCAGCACTCAGGATAGGAATGAGCAGTTCTTC. This sequence encodes CASTQDRNEQFF.

The V and J genes are TRBV27 and TRBJ1-3, with D possibly being TRBD1 (6 bases). The CDR3 has 14 residues. Germline CDR1 reads MNHEY; CDR2 reads SMNVEV (reference sequence). V was clipped by 6 bases and J by 1 base, with 10 bases between them. Here the CDR3 reads CASSPRGSGNTIYF. CDR3 DNA: TGTGCCAGCAGCCCGAGGGGGTCTGGAAACACCATATATTTT.

The rearrangement uses TRBV11-3 and TRBJ1-3; 8 positions match TRBD1. CDR1 and CDR2 from the germline V gene are SGHNT and YENEEA. The CDR3 has 14 residues. The ends lost 10 bases at V and 0 bases at J; junction bases unmatched: 5. For the CDR3, the DNA is TGTGCCACCTCGCAGGGGGCCTCTGGAAACACCATATATTTT. Amino acids: CATSQGASGNTIYF.

This clone was seen a single time. The rearrangement joins TRBV7-6 to TRBJ1-3, with 9 bases matching TRBD1. In germline, CDR1 is SGHVS, CDR2 FNYEAQ. V shed 4 bases and J 4 bases; nucleotides not matched to a gene: 5. The CDR3 spans 15 residues. The CDR3 coding sequence is TGTGCCAGCAGCTCTACAGGGGGCGGCGGAAACACCATATATTTT. Translating gives CASSSTGGGGNTIYF.

The rearrangement links TRBV3-1 (or the pseudogene TRBV3-2) to TRBJ1-3, with TRBD1 matching over 10 bases. CDR1 is LGHDT and CDR2 is YNNKEL in the germline V gene (reference sequence). The trim removed 1 base at V and 4 bases at J, leaving 4 bases unmatched. There are 16 residues in the CDR3. CDR3 DNA: TGTGCCAGCAGCCAAGTGACAGGGGGCCGCGGAAACACCATATATTTT. It specifies CASSQVTGGRGNTIYF.

The chain has TRBV27 and TRBJ1-1; a possible D gene is TRBD1 (5 bases). V lost 2 bases to trimming and J lost 3 bases, with 16 bases between them. The germline CDR1 and CDR2 sequences are MNHEY and SMNVEV (reference sequence). This CDR3 region has 16 residues. CDR3 residues: CASSLGAGGIYTEAFF. For the CDR3, the DNA is TGTGCCAGCAGTTTAGGGGCTGGGGGGATATACACTGAAGCTTTCTTT.

Remarks on this clone: Other DNA sequences of this sample code for an identical CDR3. This sequence joins TRBV21-1 and TRBJ2-7; the D segment call TRBD1 is taken from the table without a DNA check. TRBV21-1 is reported as a pseudogene. The CDR3 runs 14 residues. CDR3 protein: CASSSGTESYEQYF. As DNA, the CDR3 is TGTGCCAGCAGCTCAGGGACAGAGTCCTACGAGCAGTACTTC.

The table lists this clone with a few counts. This sequence joins TRBV7-2 and TRBJ1-3, with D uncertain. Trimming removed 5 bases from V and 0 bases from J, with 11 bases in between. The V gene's germline CDR1 is SGHTA and CDR2 FQGNSA. CDR3 length: 15 amino acids. The CDR3 sequence is CASSLGGDSGNTIYF. CDR3 coding DNA: TGTGCCAGCAGCCTGGGCGGGGACTCTGGAAACACCATATATTTT.

This chain links TRBV18 with TRBJ2-3; the match to TRBD2 covers 9 bases. CDR1 is KGHSH, CDR2 LQKENI, per germline. The CDR3 is 17 amino acids. J gave up 0 bases and V 3 bases, and 7 bases lay outside the gene matches. The CDR3 here is CASSPLGLASSTDTQYF. The CDR3 bases are TGTGCCAGCTCACCTTTGGGACTAGCTTCTAGCACAGATACGCAGTATTTT.

This rearrangement joins TRBV19 to TRBJ2-7; no definite D call. Germline CDR1 LNHDA, CDR2 SQIVND (reference sequence). Trimming shortened V by 5 bases and J by 0 bases, and 8 bases separated the two germline ends. CDR3 length equals 13 residues. CDR3 loop: CASSLPDSYEQYF. For the CDR3, the DNA is TGTGCCAGTAGTCTGCCAGACTCCTACGAGCAGTACTTC.

The chain couples TRBV27 to TRBJ1-1; D remains ambiguous. CDR1 and CDR2 (germline): MNHEY, SMNVEV (reference sequence). The CDR3 sequence is 14 residues long. V was trimmed by 4 bases and J by 0 bases, leaving 9 bases between them. CDR3 in amino acids: CASSWGGLNTEAFF. The CDR3 DNA is TGTGCCAGCAGTTGGGGAGGGTTGAACACTGAAGCTTTCTTT.

The J gene is TRBJ1-2, the V gene TRBV9; maybe TRBD1 (6 bases). There are 19 residues in the CDR3. Trimming cost V 0 bases and J 0 bases, with 21 bases left between them. Germline CDR1 SGDLS, CDR2 YYNGEE. CDR3 protein: CASSVGGQSALRSNYGYTF. CDR3 coding DNA: TGTGCCAGCAGCGTAGGTGGACAGTCCGCTCTGAGGTCTAACTATGGCTACACCTTC. The variable domain in full, with the rest retrieved from reference TRBV9 and TRBJ1-2, is DSGVTQTPKHLITATGQRVTLRCSPRSGDLSVYWYQQSLDQGLQFLIQYYNGEERAKGNILERFSAQQFPDLHSELNLSSLELGDSALYFCASSVGGQSALRSNYGYTFGSGTRLTVV.

This clone was found once. J is TRBJ2-7 and V is TRBV7-2, with a tentative D call TRBD2 (5 bases). Trimming took off 0 bases at V and 2 bases at J, with 14 bases between the two ends. The CDR3 has 16 residues. Looked up from germline, CDR1 is SGHTA and CDR2 is FQGNSA. The CDR3 loop reads CASSLAAAGIPYEQYF. Here the CDR3 DNA reads TGTGCCAGCAGCTTAGCAGCGGCAGGCATTCCCTACGAGCAGTACTTC.